This T cell receptor (beta chain) came from a study of tumor-infiltrating lymphocytes in primary liver carcinoma. A primer matching the constant region was used to make TCR beta cDNA from approximately 0.45 ug of total RNA. Amplification in three nested multiplex PCR rounds with slightly modified ARM-PCR gave rise to TCR beta libraries. For approximately 10 cycles apiece, the opening two PCR rounds ran with TRBV1-TRBV30 forward primers and a C-beta reverse primer. MiXCR, applied by TCRdb to the multiplex PCR reads, yields one record per CDR3 protein. Among 150,000 to 200,000 distinct CDR3 sequences listed, approximately 80% were seen once. Regarding this clonotype: The target antigen is unknown. Since no conserved phenylalanine or tryptophan closes the CDR3, a read error is the likely cause.

Taking about 20-31 mg of unsorted bulk tissue, the authors co-extracted RNA and DNA. Patients diagnosed with primary liver carcinoma received treatment through surgical resection. Study findings and constraints: The study found tumor-adjacent and tumor-blood pairs overlapped less than tumor region pairs.

Looked up from germline, CDR1 is LGHNA and CDR2 is YSLEER. The CDR3 is 14 amino acids. The J gene is TRBJ2-2, the V gene TRBV4-3; D not resolved. Input material: tumor tissue from primary liver carcinoma. This clonotype was sampled from a man aged 35-49 years with primary liver carcinoma and hepatitis B virus infection. Written as DNA, the CDR3 is TGTGCCAGCAGCTTTGATGAGCGCACCGTGGAGCTGTTTTGT. Translating it yields CASSFDERTVELFC.